The present entry profiles one T cell receptor beta chain with its context. Its antigen is as yet unknown. These data originate in a study of HIV-infected patients and healthy controls. General study findings and limits: HIV-infected patients and controls differed significantly in mean usage of eight alpha and eight beta V genes.

The repertoire came from unfractionated whole blood and reflected all unsorted peripheral T cells. Peripheral blood, roughly 2.3 ml, was drawn for RNA extraction. Reverse transcription used around 500 ng RNA and constant-region primers for alpha and beta. Using multiplexing indices, alpha and beta chain libraries were generated apart by chain-specific third strand synthesis. MiXCR was run by TCRdb on the 5' RACE reads, yielding one entry per CDR3 protein. The table lists over 15,000 distinct CDR3 sequences, 7% of them singletons. CDR3 length equals 15 residues. V was cut by 1 base and J by 0 bases, with 4 bases left in between.

Sequencing was performed on blood. The rearrangement uses TRBV12-3 or TRBV12-4 and TRBJ2-6; D remains ambiguous. This TCR was sampled from an adult in good health. CDR3 amino acids: CASSLVVSGANVLTF. The CDR3 DNA follows: TGTGCCAGCAGTTTAGTAGTCTCTGGGGCCAACGTCCTGACTTTC.